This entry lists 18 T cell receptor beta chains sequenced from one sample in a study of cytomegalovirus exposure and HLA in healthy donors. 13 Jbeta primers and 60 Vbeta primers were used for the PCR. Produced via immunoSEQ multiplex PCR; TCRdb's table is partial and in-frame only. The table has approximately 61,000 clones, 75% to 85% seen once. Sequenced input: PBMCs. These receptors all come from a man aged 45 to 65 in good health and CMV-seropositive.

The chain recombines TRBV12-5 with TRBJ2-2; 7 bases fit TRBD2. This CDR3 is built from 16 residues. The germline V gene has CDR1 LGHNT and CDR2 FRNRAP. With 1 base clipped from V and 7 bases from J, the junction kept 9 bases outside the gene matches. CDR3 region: CASGLGTAGVHGELFF. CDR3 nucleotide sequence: TGTGCTAGTGGTTTGGGTACTGCGGGAGTCCACGGGGAGCTGTTTTTT.

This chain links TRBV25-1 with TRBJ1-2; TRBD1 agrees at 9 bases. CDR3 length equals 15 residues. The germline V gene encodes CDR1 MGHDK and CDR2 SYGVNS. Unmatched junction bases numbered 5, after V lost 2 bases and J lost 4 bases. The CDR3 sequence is CASSETGGEPYGYTF. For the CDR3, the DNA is TGTGCCAGCAGTGAAACAGGGGGCGAGCCCTATGGCTACACCTTC.

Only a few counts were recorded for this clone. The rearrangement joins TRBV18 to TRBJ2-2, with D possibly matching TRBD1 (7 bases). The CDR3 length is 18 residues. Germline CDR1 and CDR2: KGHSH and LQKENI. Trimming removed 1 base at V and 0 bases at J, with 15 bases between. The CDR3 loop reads CASSPLRSGGTNTGELFF. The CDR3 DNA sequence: TGTGCCAGCTCACCACTAAGATCAGGGGGGACGAACACCGGGGAGCTGTTTTTT.

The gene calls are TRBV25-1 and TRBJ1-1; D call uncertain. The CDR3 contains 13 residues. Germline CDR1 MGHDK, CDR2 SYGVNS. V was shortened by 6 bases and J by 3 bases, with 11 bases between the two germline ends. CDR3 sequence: CASRQSLDTEAFF. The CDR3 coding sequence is TGTGCCAGCAGACAGTCCCTGGACACTGAAGCTTTCTTT.

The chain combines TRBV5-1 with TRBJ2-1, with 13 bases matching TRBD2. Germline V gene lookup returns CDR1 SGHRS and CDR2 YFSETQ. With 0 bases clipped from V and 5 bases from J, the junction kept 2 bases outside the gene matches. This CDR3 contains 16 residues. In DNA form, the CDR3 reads TGCGCCAGCAGCTTGGCACTAGCGGGAGGGGACAATGAGCAGTTCTTC. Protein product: CASSLALAGGDNEQFF.

CDR3 sequence (DNA): TGTGCCTGGAGTGTAGGGGGAATCCGCTACGAGCAGTACTTC. Encoded protein: CAWSVGGIRYEQYF. This chain connects TRBV30 to TRBJ2-7; tentatively, D is TRBD1 (6 bases). This CDR3 is built from 14 residues. Trimming cost V 0 bases and J 3 bases, with 12 bases left between them. Per the germline V gene, CDR1 is GTSNPN and CDR2 is SVGIG (reference sequence).

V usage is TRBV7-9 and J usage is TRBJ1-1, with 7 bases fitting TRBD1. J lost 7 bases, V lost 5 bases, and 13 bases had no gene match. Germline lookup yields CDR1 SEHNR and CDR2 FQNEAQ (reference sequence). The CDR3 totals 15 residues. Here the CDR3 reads CASSALRPGQREAFF. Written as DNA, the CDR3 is TGTGCCAGCAGCGCGCTCCGGCCGGGACAGCGTGAAGCTTTCTTT. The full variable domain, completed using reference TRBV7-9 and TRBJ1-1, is DTGVSQNPRHKITKRGQNVTFRCDPISEHNRLYWYRQTLGQGPEFLTYFQNEAQLEKSRLLSDRFSAERPKGSFSTLEIQRTEQGDSAMYLCASSALRPGQREAFFGQGTRLTVV.

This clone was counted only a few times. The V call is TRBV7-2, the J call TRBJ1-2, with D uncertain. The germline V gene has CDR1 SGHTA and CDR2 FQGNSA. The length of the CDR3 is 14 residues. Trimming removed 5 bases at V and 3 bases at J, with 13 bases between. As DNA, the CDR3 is TGTGCCAGCAGCACCGAGGTGCCCGACTATGGCTACACCTTC. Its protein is CASSTEVPDYGYTF.

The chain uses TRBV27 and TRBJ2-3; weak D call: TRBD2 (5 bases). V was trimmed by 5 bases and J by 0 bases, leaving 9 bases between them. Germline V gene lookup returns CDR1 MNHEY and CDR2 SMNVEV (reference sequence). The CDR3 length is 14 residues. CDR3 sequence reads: CASSGLESTDTQYF. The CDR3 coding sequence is TGTGCCAGCAGTGGACTTGAGAGCACAGATACGCAGTATTTT.

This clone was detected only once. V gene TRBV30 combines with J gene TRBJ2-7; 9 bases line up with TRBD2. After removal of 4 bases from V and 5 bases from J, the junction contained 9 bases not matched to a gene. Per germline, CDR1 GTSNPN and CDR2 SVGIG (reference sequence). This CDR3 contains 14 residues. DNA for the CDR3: TGTGCCTGGAAACCTAGCGGGACCTTCAACGAGCAGTACTTC. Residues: CAWKPSGTFNEQYF.

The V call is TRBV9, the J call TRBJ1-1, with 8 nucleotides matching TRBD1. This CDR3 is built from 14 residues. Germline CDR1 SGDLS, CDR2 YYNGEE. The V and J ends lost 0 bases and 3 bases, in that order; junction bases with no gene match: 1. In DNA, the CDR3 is TGTGCCAGCAGCGTAGGGACAGGGCACACTGAAGCTTTCTTT. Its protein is CASSVGTGHTEAFF.

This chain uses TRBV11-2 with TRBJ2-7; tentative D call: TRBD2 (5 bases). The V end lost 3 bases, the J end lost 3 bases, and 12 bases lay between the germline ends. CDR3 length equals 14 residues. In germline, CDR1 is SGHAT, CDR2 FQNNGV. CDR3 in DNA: TGTGCCAGCAGCTTGCTTTGGGAGAGCTACGAGCAGTACTTC. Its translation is CASSLLWESYEQYF.

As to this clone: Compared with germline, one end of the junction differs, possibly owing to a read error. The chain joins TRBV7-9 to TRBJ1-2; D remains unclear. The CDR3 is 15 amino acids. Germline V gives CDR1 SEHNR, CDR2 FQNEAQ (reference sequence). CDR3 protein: CSSSAFRRENYGYTF. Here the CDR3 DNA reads TGTTCCAGCAGCGCCTTTCGGAGGGAAAACTATGGCTACACCTTC.

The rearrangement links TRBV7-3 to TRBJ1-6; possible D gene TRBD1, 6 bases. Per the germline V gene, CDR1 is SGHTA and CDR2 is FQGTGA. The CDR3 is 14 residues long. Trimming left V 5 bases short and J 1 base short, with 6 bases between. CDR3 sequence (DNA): TGTGCCAGCAGCCAGGGGTCCTATAATTCACCCCTCCACTTT. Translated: CASSQGSYNSPLHF.

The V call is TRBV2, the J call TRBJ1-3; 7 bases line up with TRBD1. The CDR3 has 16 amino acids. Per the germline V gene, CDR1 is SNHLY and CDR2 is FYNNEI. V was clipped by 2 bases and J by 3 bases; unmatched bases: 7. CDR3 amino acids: CASSELEGAGGNTIYF. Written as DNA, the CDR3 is TGTGCCAGCAGTGAACTCGAGGGGGCAGGTGGAAACACCATATATTTT.

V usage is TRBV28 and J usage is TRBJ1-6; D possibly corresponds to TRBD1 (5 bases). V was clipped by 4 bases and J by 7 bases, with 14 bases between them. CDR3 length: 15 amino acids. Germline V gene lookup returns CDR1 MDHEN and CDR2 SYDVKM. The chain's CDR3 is CASSSAGTYNSPLHF. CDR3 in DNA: TGTGCCAGCAGTTCGGCCGGGACTTACAATTCACCCCTCCACTTT.

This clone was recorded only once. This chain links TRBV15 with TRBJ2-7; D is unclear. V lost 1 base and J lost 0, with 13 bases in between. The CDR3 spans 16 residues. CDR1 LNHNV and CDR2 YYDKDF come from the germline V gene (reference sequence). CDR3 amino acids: CATSRASAESSYEQYF. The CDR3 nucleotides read TGTGCCACCAGCAGAGCTTCTGCGGAGTCCTCCTACGAGCAGTACTTC.

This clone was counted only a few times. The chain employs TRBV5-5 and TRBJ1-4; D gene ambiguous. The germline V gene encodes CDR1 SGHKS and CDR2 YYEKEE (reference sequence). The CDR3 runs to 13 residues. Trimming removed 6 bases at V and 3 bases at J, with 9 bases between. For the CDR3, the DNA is TGTGCCAGCACCATGTCGGCTAATGAAAAACTGTTTTTT. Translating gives CASTMSANEKLFF.